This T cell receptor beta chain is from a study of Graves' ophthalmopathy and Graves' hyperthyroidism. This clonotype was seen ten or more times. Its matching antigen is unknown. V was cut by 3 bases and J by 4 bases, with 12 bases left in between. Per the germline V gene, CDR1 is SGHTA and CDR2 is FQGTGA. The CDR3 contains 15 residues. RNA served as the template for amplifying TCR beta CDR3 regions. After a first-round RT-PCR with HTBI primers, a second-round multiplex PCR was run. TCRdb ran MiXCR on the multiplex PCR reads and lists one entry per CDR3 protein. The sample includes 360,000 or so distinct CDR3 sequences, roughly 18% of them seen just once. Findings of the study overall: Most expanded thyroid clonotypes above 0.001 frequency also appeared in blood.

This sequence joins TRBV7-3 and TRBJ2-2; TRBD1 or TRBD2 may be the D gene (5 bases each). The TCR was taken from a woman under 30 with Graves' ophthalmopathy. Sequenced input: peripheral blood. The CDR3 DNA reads TGTGCCAGCAGCTTTTCTGGGGCGGGCACCGGGGAGCTGTTTTTT. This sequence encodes CASSFSGAGTGELFF.